One and the same sample provided the 8 T cell receptor beta chains below, sequenced in a study of blood T cells in healthy people across ages. It was with a sample-barcoded 5' primer and a J-beta primer mix that a second PCR of about 6 to 12 cycles was run. A single record per CDR3 protein comes from TCRdb applying MiXCR to the 5' RACE reads. The sample has about 1.1 million distinct CDR3 sequences; less than 45% are singletons. Specimen: blood. The receptors originated from a man younger than 35 in good health.

The rearrangement joins TRBV5-5 to TRBJ2-1; weak D call: TRBD1 (6 bases). The end of the DNA aligns better with TRBJ2-7, so the J call may be wrong. The CDR3 length is 18 residues. Germline CDR1 reads SGHKS; CDR2 reads YYEKEE (reference sequence). The chain's CDR3 is CASSLGQEPLSSYNEQYF. DNA for the CDR3: TGTGCCAGCAGCTTGGGACAGGAACCCCTTAGCTCCTACAATGAGCAGTACTTC.

The chain employs TRBV10-2 and TRBJ2-1; 8 nucleotides agree with TRBD2. The J call is doubtful: the DNA matches TRBJ2-7 better. CDR1 WSHSY and CDR2 SAAADI come from the germline V gene. CDR3 length equals 18 residues. The CDR3 region is CASIRTSSLPGSYNEQYF. In nucleotides, the CDR3 is TGCGCCAGCATTAGGACTAGCAGCCTTCCGGGGTCCTACAATGAGCAGTACTTC.

This chain uses TRBV6-1 with TRBJ2-7; D remains ambiguous. Matching the DNA end better, TRBJ2-5 makes the J call doubtful. The V gene's germline CDR1 is MNHNS and CDR2 SASEGT. The CDR3 sequence is 12 residues long. DNA for the CDR3: TGTGCCAGCCTCCCGAAAAGAGGGACCCAGTACTTC. Translating gives CASLPKRGTQYF.

The chain links TRBV3-1 to TRBJ1-2; D possibly corresponds to TRBD1 (6 bases). There are 14 residues in the CDR3. V lost 5 bases, J lost 2 bases, and 12 bases lay in between. Germline V gives CDR1 LGHDT, CDR2 YNNKEL (reference sequence). CDR3 bases: TGTGCCAGCAGCGGGGGCAGGGTCAACTATGGCTACACCTTC. This encodes CASSGGRVNYGYTF.

This clonotype was found a few times. The chain combines TRBV11-2 with TRBJ2-7; D is unresolved. V was cut by 0 bases and J by 4 bases, with 7 bases left in between. The V gene's germline CDR1 is SGHAT and CDR2 FQNNGV. This CDR3 comprises 13 residues. CDR3 protein: CASSLDPGYEQYF. Written as DNA, the CDR3 is TGTGCCAGCAGCTTAGATCCCGGATACGAGCAGTACTTC.

This chain uses TRBV5-6 with TRBJ2-3; D is unresolved. Germline loops: CDR1 SGHDT, CDR2 YYEEEE. V lost 2 bases, J lost 2 bases, and 12 bases lay in between. CDR3 length equals 15 residues. CDR3 nucleotides: TGTGCCAGCAGCTTTCGAAAAGGATCCACAGATACGCAGTATTTT. Its protein is CASSFRKGSTDTQYF.

J is TRBJ1-1 and V is TRBV14; D perhaps matches TRBD1 (5 bases). This CDR3 contains 13 residues. Per germline, CDR1 SGHDN and CDR2 FVKESK. The germline V and J ends were trimmed by 3 bases and 4 bases, with 9 bases remaining between them. Here the CDR3 DNA reads TGTGCCAGCAGCCATGACAGCCTCACTGAAGCTTTCTTT. Translating it yields CASSHDSLTEAFF.

The CDR3, as DNA: TGTGCCAGCAGCCCAAGATACGAGACCGACTCCTACGAGCAGTACTTC. Translated: CASSPRYETDSYEQYF. The rearrangement uses TRBV4-2 and TRBJ2-7; no reliable D call. The germline V and J ends were trimmed by 4 bases and 0 bases, with 16 bases remaining between them. The germline V gene encodes CDR1 LGHNA and CDR2 YNFKEQ. The CDR3 is made up of 16 amino acids.